The 22 T cell receptor beta chains below come from one sample, sequenced in a study of identical twins. TCRdb reanalysed the 5' RACE reads using MiXCR and keeps one entry per CDR3 protein. The sample lists a few hundred thousand distinct CDR3 sequences, roughly 15% occurring once. In addition, the sample was reused for a study of yellow fever vaccine responses in identical twins.

The specimen was CD4+ T cells sorted from blood. These receptors all stem from a woman between 18 and 30 years old in good health.

The chain employs TRBV2 and TRBJ2-7; D remains ambiguous. Germline V lookup: CDR1 SNHLY, CDR2 FYNNEI. The CDR3 runs 13 residues. Between the trimmed V and J ends, which lost 5 bases and 2 bases, there was a span of 10 bases. Here the CDR3 reads CASSQELTYEQYF. Here the CDR3 DNA reads TGTGCCAGCAGTCAGGAATTGACCTACGAGCAGTACTTC. Supplemented by reference TRBV2 and TRBJ2-7, the full variable domain reads EPEVTQTPSHQVTQMGQEVILRCVPISNHLYFYWYRQILGQKVEFLVSFYNNEISEKSEIFDDQFSVERPDGSNFTLKIRSTKLEDSAMYFCASSQELTYEQYFGPGTRLTVT.

This clonotype was detected a few times. This chain uses TRBV15 with TRBJ1-2; no reliable D call. This CDR3 contains 16 residues. V dropped 0 bases and J dropped 3 bases, with 14 bases sitting between them. Looked up from germline, CDR1 is LNHNV and CDR2 is YYDKDF (reference sequence). CDR3 sequence: CATSRDRVQSDYGYTF. CDR3 DNA: TGTGCCACCAGCAGAGATCGGGTACAGTCGGACTATGGCTACACCTTC.

The genes are TRBV7-9 and TRBJ2-1; 9 bases are shared with TRBD2. There are 16 residues in the CDR3. Germline lookup yields CDR1 SEHNR and CDR2 FQNEAQ (reference sequence). V was clipped by 1 base and J by 6 bases; unmatched bases: 7. The CDR3 loop is CASSLGLAGNFNEQFF. CDR3 DNA: TGTGCCAGCAGCTTAGGGCTAGCGGGAAACTTCAATGAGCAGTTCTTC.

The J gene is TRBJ2-1, the V gene TRBV7-6, with 7 bases fitting TRBD2. The germline gives CDR1 SGHVS, CDR2 FNYEAQ. The junction had 5 bases not matched to a gene; V was cut back by 2 bases and J by 4 bases. The CDR3 totals 15 residues. The CDR3 sequence: CASSLREGEYNEQFF. The DNA for the CDR3 is TGTGCCAGCAGCTTAAGGGAGGGCGAGTACAATGAGCAGTTCTTC.

In its sample, this clonotype was seen many times. V is TRBV9 and J is TRBJ2-1; TRBD1 might be the D (5 bases). The CDR3 totals 14 residues. Trimming removed 0 bases at V and 4 bases at J, with 8 bases between. Germline V gives CDR1 SGDLS, CDR2 YYNGEE. CDR3 amino acids: CASSVGQPYNEQFF. DNA for the CDR3: TGTGCCAGCAGCGTAGGACAGCCATACAATGAGCAGTTCTTC.

This clonotype was detected only once. This chain joins TRBV3-1 and TRBJ2-3; D is uncertain. CDR1 and CDR2 (germline): LGHDT, YNNKEL (reference sequence). CDR3 size: 16 residues. Trimming took 5 bases from V and 2 from J, leaving 17 bases between them. In nucleotides, the CDR3 is TGTGCCAGCAGCGCGAAGCGAGCCGACGTCACAGATACGCAGTATTTT. The encoded protein is CASSAKRADVTDTQYF.

J is TRBJ2-5 and V is TRBV10-3; D not certain. This CDR3 is built from 14 residues. V was trimmed by 2 bases and J by 5 bases, leaving 12 bases between them. Per the germline V gene, CDR1 is ENHRY and CDR2 is SYGVKD. CDR3: CAISEVVASETQYF. For the CDR3, the DNA is TGTGCCATCAGTGAGGTTGTGGCATCGGAGACCCAGTACTTC.

This clonotype has more than one count but fewer than ten. V and J are TRBV29-1 and TRBJ2-5, with D unclear. CDR1 SQVTM and CDR2 ANQGSEA come from the germline V gene. There are 10 residues in the CDR3. V gave up 4 bases and J gave up 5 bases, with 5 bases separating them. CDR3 loop: CSVGPETQYF. As DNA, the CDR3 is TGCAGCGTTGGACCGGAGACCCAGTACTTC.

This clonotype has at least ten counts. The V and J genes are TRBV5-1 and TRBJ2-1; D is uncertain. This CDR3 has 15 amino acids. Germline CDR1 and CDR2: SGHRS and YFSETQ. Trimming cost V 5 bases and J 0 bases, with 12 bases left between them. The CDR3 DNA reads as TGCGCCAGCAGTAGGACCCAGAGCTCCTACAATGAGCAGTTCTTC. It specifies CASSRTQSSYNEQFF.

The chain employs TRBV5-1 and TRBJ2-5; 7 nucleotides line up with TRBD2. The CDR3 is 16 amino acids. CDR1 and CDR2 from the germline V gene are SGHRS and YFSETQ. The V gene end was trimmed by 3 bases and the J gene end by 2 bases; junction bases not matched to a gene: 10. CDR3 coding DNA: TGCGCCAGCAGCTGGGGAGGAACAGCGGGGCAAGAGACCCAGTACTTC. It yields the protein CASSWGGTAGQETQYF.

This rearrangement joins TRBV5-1 to TRBJ1-2; D is unresolved. The V gene's germline CDR1 is SGHRS and CDR2 YFSETQ. CDR3 length: 15 amino acids. The V and J ends lost 4 bases and 4 bases respectively, with 17 bases between them. This CDR3 reads CASSPPGRLLYGYTF. CDR3 nucleotides: TGCGCCAGCAGCCCACCTGGACGGCTGCTCTATGGCTACACCTTC.

In this sample, this clonotype turned up a few times. In DNA form, the CDR3 reads TGTGCCAGCAACCGAGGACAGGGCGGCGAGCAGTACGTC. It specifies CASNRGQGGEQYV. V and J are TRBV12-3 or TRBV12-4 and TRBJ2-7; TRBD1 aligns across 8 bases. CDR3 length: 13 amino acids. V lost 7 bases, J lost 6 bases, and 8 bases stayed unmatched.

This clonotype showed up just a few times. The chain carries TRBV5-1 and TRBJ2-3, with D uncertain. Trimming stripped 0 bases from V and 1 base from J, with 9 bases between. CDR1 and CDR2 (germline): SGHRS, YFSETQ. CDR3 size: 15 residues. CDR3 in amino acids: CASSLDGGRTDTQYF. The CDR3 DNA sequence: TGCGCCAGCAGCTTGGACGGCGGCCGCACAGATACGCAGTATTTT.

The chain joins TRBV24-1 to TRBJ1-1, with D hard to call. The CDR3 loop spans 13 amino acids. The V end lost 7 bases, the J end lost 4 bases, and 12 bases lay between the germline ends. Per the germline V gene, CDR1 is KGHDR and CDR2 is SFDVKD. This chain's CDR3 is CATRPNPGTEAFF. As DNA, the CDR3 is TGTGCCACCAGGCCCAATCCAGGCACTGAAGCTTTCTTT.

The chain carries TRBV3-1 and TRBJ2-5, with 10 bases fitting TRBD2. Germline assignment: CDR1 LGHDT and CDR2 YNNKEL (reference sequence). V trimming: 6 bases; J trimming: 9 bases; junction bases outside the gene matches: 7. CDR3 length: 13 amino acids. DNA for the CDR3: TGTGCCAGCAGTACTAGCGGGGAACTACCCCAGTACTTC. This sequence encodes CASSTSGELPQYF.

This chain joins TRBV12-3 or TRBV12-4 and TRBJ1-1; 9 nucleotides agree with TRBD1. V lost 8 bases to trimming and J lost 1 base; unmatched junction nucleotides: 8. The CDR3 totals 15 residues. CDR3 in amino acids: CASRITGGRNTEAFF. CDR3 bases: TGTGCCAGCCGTATTACAGGGGGCCGGAACACTGAAGCTTTCTTT.

This clonotype showed up just a few times. An end of the junction differs from the germline gene, which may be a read error. This chain joins TRBV7-2 and TRBJ2-7; D remains unclear. Germline-derived CDR1 and CDR2 are SGHTA and FQGNSA. CDR3 length: 11 residues. The CDR3 DNA follows: TGTGCCAGCAGCTTAGGCATGAGTCCAGAGTTC. Residues: CASSLGMSPEF.

This clonotype occurred many times. This rearrangement joins TRBV12-3 or TRBV12-4 to TRBJ2-7; D ambiguous. The V and J ends lost 5 bases and 3 bases respectively, with 17 bases between them. This CDR3 has 15 amino acids. The CDR3 region is CASSPNYGKLYEQYF. In nucleotides, the CDR3 is TGTGCCAGCAGTCCGAATTATGGGAAGCTCTACGAGCAGTACTTC.

This clonotype was seen only a few times. V and J are TRBV9 and TRBJ2-3, with 8 bases fitting TRBD2. Germline trimming cut 4 bases from V and 4 bases from J; bases unmatched to any gene: 11. CDR3 length equals 16 residues. Germline V gene sequence: CDR1 SGDLS, CDR2 YYNGEE. The CDR3 spells CASSPYSGKGPDTQYF. The CDR3 DNA is TGTGCCAGCAGCCCTTATAGCGGGAAAGGTCCAGATACGCAGTATTTT.

The rearrangement links TRBV6-5 to TRBJ2-2; 8 nucleotides align to TRBD2. J lost 4 bases, V lost 0 bases, and 7 bases had no gene match. Germline CDR1 reads MNHEY; CDR2 reads SVGAGI. The CDR3 is 17 residues long. The CDR3 DNA sequence: TGTGCCAGCAGTTACTCGTCGGGAGGGCCGGGCACCGGGGAGCTGTTTTTT. As protein: CASSYSSGGPGTGELFF.

This clonotype has more than one count but fewer than ten. The chain carries TRBV5-1 and TRBJ1-1; D gene uncertain. V was cut by 0 bases and J by 1 base, with 10 bases left in between. The germline CDR1 and CDR2 sequences are SGHRS and YFSETQ. The CDR3 has 15 amino acids. The CDR3 is CASSLGSLGNTEAFF. The DNA of the CDR3 is TGCGCCAGCAGCTTGGGGAGTCTCGGGAACACTGAAGCTTTCTTT.

The chain carries TRBV5-1 and TRBJ2-7; 9 bases fit TRBD2. Germline V CDR1 and CDR2: SGHRS, YFSETQ. V was pared by 3 bases and J by 1 base, with 2 bases of the junction left unmatched. This CDR3 comprises 14 residues. CDR3 sequence reads: CASSSSGGSYEQYF. The CDR3, as DNA: TGCGCCAGCAGCTCGAGCGGGGGGTCCTACGAGCAGTACTTC.